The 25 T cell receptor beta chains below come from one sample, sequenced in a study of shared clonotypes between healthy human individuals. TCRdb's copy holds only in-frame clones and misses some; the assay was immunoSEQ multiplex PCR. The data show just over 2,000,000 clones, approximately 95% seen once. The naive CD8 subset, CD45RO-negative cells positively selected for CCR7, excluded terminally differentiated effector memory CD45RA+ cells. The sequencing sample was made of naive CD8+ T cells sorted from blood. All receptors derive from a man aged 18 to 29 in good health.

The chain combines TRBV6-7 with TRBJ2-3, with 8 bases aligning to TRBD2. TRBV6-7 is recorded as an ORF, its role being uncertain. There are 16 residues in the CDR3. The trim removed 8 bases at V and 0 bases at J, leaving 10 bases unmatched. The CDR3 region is CASSNGVAGSTDTQYF. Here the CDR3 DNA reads TGTGCCAGCTCCAACGGGGTAGCGGGGAGCACAGATACGCAGTATTTT.

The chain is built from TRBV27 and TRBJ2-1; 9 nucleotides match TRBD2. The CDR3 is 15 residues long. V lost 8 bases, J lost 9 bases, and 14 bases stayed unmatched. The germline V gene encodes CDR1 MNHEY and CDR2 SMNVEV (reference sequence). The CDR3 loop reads CASWEGSGGSVEQFF. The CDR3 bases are TGTGCCAGCTGGGAAGGCAGCGGGGGGAGTGTTGAGCAGTTCTTC.

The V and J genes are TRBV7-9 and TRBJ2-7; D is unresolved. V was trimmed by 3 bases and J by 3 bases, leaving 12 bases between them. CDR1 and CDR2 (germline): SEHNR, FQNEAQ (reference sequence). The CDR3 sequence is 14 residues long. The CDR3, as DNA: TGTGCCAGCAGCTTCGACGGAGTAGGCTACGAGCAGTACTTC. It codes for CASSFDGVGYEQYF.

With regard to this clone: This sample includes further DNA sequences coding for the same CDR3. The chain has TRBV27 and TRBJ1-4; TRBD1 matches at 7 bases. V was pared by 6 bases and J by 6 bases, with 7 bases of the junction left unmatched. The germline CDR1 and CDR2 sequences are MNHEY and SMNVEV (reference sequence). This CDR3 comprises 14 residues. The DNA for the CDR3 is TGTGCCAGCAGGCCGACAGGGACTTATGAAAAACTGTTTTTT. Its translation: CASRPTGTYEKLFF. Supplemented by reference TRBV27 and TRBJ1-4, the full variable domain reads EAQVTQNPRYLITVTGKKLTVTCSQNMNHEYMSWYRQDPGLGLRQIYYSMNVEVTDKGDVPEGYKVSRKEKRNFPLILESPSPNQTSLYFCASRPTGTYEKLFFGSGTQLSVL.

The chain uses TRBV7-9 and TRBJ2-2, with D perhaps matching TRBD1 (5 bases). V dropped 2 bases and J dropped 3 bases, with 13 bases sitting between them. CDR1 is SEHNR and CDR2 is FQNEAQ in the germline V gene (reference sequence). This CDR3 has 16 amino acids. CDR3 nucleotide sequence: TGTGCCAGCAGCTTATTAGGGCAGGGTGACACCGGGGAGCTGTTTTTT. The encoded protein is CASSLLGQGDTGELFF.

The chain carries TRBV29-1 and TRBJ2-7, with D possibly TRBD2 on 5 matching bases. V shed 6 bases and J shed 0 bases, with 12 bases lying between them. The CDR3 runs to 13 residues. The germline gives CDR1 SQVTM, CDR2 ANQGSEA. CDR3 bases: TGCAGCGTACGGGCGGGTCCCTCCTACGAGCAGTACTTC. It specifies CSVRAGPSYEQYF.

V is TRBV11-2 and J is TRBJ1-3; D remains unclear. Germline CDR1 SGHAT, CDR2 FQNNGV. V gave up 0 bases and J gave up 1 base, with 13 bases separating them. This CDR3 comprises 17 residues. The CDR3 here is CASSLDFSGYSGNTIYF. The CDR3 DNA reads TGTGCCAGCAGCTTAGATTTTTCAGGATATTCTGGAAACACCATATATTTT.

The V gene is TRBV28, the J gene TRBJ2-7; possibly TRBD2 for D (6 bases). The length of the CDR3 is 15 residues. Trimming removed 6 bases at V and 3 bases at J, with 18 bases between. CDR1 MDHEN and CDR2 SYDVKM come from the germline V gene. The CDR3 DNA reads TGTGCCAGCAGATCGAATAGCGGCACCTACTACGAGCAGTACTTC. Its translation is CASRSNSGTYYEQYF.

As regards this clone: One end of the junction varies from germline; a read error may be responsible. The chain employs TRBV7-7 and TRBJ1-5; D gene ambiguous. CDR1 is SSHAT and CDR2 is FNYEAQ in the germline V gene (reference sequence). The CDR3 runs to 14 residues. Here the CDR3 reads CASMPGYSNQPQHF. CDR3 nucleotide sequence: TGTGCTAGCATGCCCGGGTATAGCAATCAGCCCCAGCATTTT.

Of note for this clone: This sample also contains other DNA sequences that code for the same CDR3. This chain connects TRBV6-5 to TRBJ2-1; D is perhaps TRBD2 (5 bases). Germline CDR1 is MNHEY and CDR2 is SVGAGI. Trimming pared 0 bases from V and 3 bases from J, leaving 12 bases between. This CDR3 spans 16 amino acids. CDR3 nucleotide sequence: TGTGCCAGCAGTTACTCCAGCGGAGAGTACTACAATGAGCAGTTCTTC. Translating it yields CASSYSSGEYYNEQFF.

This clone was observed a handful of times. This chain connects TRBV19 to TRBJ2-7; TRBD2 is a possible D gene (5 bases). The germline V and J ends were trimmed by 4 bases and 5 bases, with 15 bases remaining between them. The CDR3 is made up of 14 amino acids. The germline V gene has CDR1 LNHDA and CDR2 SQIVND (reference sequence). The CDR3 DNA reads TGTGCCAGTAGTACACCATGGACTGCAAACGAGCAGTACTTC. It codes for CASSTPWTANEQYF.

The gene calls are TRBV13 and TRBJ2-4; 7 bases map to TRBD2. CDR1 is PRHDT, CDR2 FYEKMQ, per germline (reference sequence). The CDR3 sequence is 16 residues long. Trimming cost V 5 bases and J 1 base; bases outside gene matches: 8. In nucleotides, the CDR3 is TGTGCCAGCAGCGCTACTAGCGTTGGGGCCAAAAACATTCAGTACTTC. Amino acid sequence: CASSATSVGAKNIQYF.

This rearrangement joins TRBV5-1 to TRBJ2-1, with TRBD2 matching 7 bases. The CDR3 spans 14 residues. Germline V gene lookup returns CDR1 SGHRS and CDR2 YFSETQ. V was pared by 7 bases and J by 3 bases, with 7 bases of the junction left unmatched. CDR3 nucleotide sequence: TGCGCCAGCGGCGGGGGTCCCTACTACAATGAGCAGTTCTTC. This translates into CASGGGPYYNEQFF. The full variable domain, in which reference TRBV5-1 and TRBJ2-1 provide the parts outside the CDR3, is KAGVTQTPRYLIKTRGQQVTLSCSPISGHRSVSWYQQTPGQGLQFLFEYFSETQRNKGNFPGRFSGRQFSNSRSEMNVSTLELGDSALYLCASGGGPYYNEQFFGPGTRLTVL.

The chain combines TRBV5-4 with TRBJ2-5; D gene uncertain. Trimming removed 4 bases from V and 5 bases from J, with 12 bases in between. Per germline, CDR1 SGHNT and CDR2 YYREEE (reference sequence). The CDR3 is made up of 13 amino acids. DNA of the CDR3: TGTGCCAGCAGCCCCACGTTCGGGGAGACCCAGTACTTC. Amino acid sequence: CASSPTFGETQYF. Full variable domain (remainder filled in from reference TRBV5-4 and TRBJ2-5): ETGVTQSPTHLIKTRGQQVTLRCSSQSGHNTVSWYQQALGQGPQFIFQYYREEENGRGNFPPRFSGLQFPNYSSELNVNALELDDSALYLCASSPTFGETQYFGPGTRLLVL.

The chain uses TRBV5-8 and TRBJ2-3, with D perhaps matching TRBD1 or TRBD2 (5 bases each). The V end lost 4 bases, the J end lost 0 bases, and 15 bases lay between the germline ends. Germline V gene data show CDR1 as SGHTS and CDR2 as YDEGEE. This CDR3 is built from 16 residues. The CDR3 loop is CASSLIVGVSTDTQYF. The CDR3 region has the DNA TGTGCCAGCAGCCTAATCGTGGGGGTTAGCACAGATACGCAGTATTTT.

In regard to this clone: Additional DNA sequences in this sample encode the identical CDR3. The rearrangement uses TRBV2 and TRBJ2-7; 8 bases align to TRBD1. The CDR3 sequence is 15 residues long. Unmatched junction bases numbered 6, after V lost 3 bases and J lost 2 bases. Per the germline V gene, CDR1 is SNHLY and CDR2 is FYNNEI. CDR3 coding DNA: TGTGCCAGCAGTGAGGGGACAGGTGGGGCCTACGAGCAGTACTTC. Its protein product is CASSEGTGGAYEQYF. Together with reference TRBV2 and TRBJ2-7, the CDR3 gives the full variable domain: EPEVTQTPSHQVTQMGQEVILRCVPISNHLYFYWYRQILGQKVEFLVSFYNNEISEKSEIFDDQFSVERPDGSNFTLKIRSTKLEDSAMYFCASSEGTGGAYEQYFGPGTRLTVT.

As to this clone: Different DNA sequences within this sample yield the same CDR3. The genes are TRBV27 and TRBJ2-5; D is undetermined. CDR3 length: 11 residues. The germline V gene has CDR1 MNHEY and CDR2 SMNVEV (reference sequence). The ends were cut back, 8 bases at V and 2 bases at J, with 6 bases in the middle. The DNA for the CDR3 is TGTGCCAGCCGCTATCAAGAGACCCAGTACTTC. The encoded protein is CASRYQETQYF.

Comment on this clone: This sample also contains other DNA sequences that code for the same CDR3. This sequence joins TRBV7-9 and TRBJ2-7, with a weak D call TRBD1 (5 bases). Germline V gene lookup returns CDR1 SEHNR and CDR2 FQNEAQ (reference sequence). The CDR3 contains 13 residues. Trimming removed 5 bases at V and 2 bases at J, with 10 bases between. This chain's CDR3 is CASSQGTPYEQYF. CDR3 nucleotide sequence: TGTGCCAGCAGCCAGGGAACCCCCTACGAGCAGTACTTC.

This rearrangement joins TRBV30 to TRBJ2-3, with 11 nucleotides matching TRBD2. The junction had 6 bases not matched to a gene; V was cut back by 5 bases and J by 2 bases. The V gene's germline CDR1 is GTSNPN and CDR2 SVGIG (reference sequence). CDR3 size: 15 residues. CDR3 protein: CAWSRLAGFTDTQYF. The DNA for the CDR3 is TGTGCCTGGTCTCGACTAGCGGGATTCACAGATACGCAGTATTTT. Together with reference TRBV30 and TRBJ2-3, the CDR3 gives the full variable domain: SQTIHQWPATLVQPVGSPLSLECTVEGTSNPNLYWYRQAAGRGLQLLFYSVGIGQISSEVPQNLSASRPQDRQFILSSKKLLLSDSGFYLCAWSRLAGFTDTQYFGPGTRLTVL.

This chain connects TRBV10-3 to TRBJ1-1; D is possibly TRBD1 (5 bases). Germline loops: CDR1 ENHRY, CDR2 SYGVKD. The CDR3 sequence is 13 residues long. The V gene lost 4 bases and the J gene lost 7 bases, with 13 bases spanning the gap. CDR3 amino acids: CAISGRDSGEAFF. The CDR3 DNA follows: TGTGCCATCAGTGGACGCGACAGCGGTGAAGCTTTCTTT.

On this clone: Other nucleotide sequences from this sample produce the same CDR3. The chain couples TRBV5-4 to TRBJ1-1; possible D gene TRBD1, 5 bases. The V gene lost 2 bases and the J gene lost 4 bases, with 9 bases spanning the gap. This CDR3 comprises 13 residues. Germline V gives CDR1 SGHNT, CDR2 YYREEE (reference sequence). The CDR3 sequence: CASSFTGGTEAFF. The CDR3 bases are TGTGCCAGCAGCTTCACGGGGGGCACTGAAGCTTTCTTT.

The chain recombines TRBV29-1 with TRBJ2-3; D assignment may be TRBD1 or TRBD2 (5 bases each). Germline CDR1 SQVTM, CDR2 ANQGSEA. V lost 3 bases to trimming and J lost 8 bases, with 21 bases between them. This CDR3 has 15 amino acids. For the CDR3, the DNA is TGCAGCGTTGATGAGGGGATCAGTCCGATGGGTACGCAGTATTTT. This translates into CSVDEGISPMGTQYF.

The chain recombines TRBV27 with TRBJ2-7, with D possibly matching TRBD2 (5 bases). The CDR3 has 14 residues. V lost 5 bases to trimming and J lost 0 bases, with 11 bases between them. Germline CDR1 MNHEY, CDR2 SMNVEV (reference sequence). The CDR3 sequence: CASSLHGDSYEQYF. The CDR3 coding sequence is TGTGCCAGCAGTCTCCACGGGGACTCCTACGAGCAGTACTTC.

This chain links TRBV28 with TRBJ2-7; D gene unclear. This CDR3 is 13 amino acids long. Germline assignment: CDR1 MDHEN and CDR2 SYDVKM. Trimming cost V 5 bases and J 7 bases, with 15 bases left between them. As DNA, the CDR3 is TGTGCCAGCAGTCTTGACCCAGGATGGGAGCAGTACTTC. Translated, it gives CASSLDPGWEQYF.

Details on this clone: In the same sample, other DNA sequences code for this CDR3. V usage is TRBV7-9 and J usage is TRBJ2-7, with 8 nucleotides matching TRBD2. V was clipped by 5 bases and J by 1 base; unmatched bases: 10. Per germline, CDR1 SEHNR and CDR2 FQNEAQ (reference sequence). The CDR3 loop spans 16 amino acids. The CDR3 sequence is CASSLSAGGISYEQYF. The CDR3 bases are TGTGCCAGCAGCCTCTCGGCGGGAGGCATATCCTACGAGCAGTACTTC.